This T cell receptor (beta chain) is from a study of T cell responses to AZD1222 COVID-19 vaccine. Here immunoSEQ multiplex PCR was the method, and the copy in TCRdb shows in-frame clones only, minus some. Of some 130,000 clones in the sample, 70% to 90% were seen once. CDR3 length equals 16 residues. Unmatched junction bases numbered 6, after V lost 1 base and J lost 1 base. The V gene's germline CDR1 is MNHNS and CDR2 SASEGT. The sequences come from peripheral blood, collected on day 0 of AZD1222 vaccination. The V and J genes are TRBV6-1 and TRBJ1-1; 7 nucleotides agree with TRBD1. The sequence was obtained from an adult in good health. DNA of the CDR3: TGTGCCAGCAGTGAAGTCCCGGGACAGCAGAACACTGAAGCTTTCTTT. Amino acid sequence: CASSEVPGQQNTEAFF.